The rows below give T cell receptor beta chains drawn from one sample of a study of shared clonotypes between healthy human individuals. TCRdb keeps only in-frame clones here, not all; method: immunoSEQ multiplex PCR. This table holds about 450,000 clones, about 85% found once. Material for sequencing was PBMCs. The receptors come from a woman aged 40 to 50 in good health. Some clones in this sample may be carry-over from other donors' samples. Both conserved end residues are part of each CDR3. D genes are given only for firm matches. The size of a clone is reported for some rows only, either as once, few or many, or as a class for expanded clones.

j_call | clone_size | v_call | d_call | cdr3_nt | cdr3_aa
TRBJ1-1 | many | TRBV28 | NA | TGTGCCAGCAGTTTACGGTTCGACAGATTCACTGAAGCTTTCTTT | CASSLRFDRFTEAFF
TRBJ2-7 | NA | TRBV5-4 | NA | TGTGCCAGCAGCTACTTAGCCTACGAGCAGTACTTC | CASSYLAYEQYF
TRBJ2-1 | NA | TRBV28 | NA | TGTGCCAGCAGTTTCCCTCTCCGGGCGGCCTACAATGAGCAGTTCTTC | CASSFPLRAAYNEQFF
TRBJ1-1 | many | TRBV4-2 | NA | TGTGCCAGCAGCCTTAACCGGGGACTTGGGGCTTTCTTT | CASSLNRGLGAFF
TRBJ2-7 | NA | TRBV11-2 | NA | TGTGCCAGCAGCTTAGTTACGGTTCGTGGCTACGAGCAGTACTTC | CASSLVTVRGYEQYF
TRBJ2-7 | NA | TRBV9 | TRBD2 | TGTGCCAGCAGCGTAGGCCTAGCGGGGACCTACGAGCAGTACTTC | CASSVGLAGTYEQYF
TRBJ2-5 | NA | TRBV5-1 | TRBD1 | TGCGCCAGCAGCCTGGGGGACAGGGGGCGAGAGACCCAGTACTTC | CASSLGDRGRETQYF
TRBJ2-2 | once | TRBV5-1 | NA | TGCGCCAGCAGCCTCGGACTGAACACCGGGGAGCTGTTTTTT | CASSLGLNTGELFF
TRBJ2-5 | NA | TRBV19 | NA | TGTGCCAGTAGCCAGGACTTCCAAGAGACCCAGTACTTC | CASSQDFQETQYF
TRBJ1-1 | once | TRBV19 | NA | TGTGCCAGTAGTTCGGGTGCCGACACTGAAGCTTTCTTT | CASSSGADTEAFF
TRBJ2-1 | NA | TRBV5-4 | NA | TGTGCCAGCAGGGACAGGAGGGAAAACAATGAGCAGTTCTTC | CASRDRRENNEQFF
TRBJ2-3 | NA | TRBV10-1 | TRBD2 | TGCGCCAGCGTACCCCCGAGGACTAGCGGGCCCCCCGAAAGCACAGATACGCAGTATTTT | CASVPPRTSGPPESTDTQYF
TRBJ2-7 | once | TRBV6-5 | NA | TGTGCCAGCAGAGAACAGGTTTTTAGGTACGAGCAGTACTTC | CASREQVFRYEQYF
TRBJ1-5 | NA | TRBV19 | NA | TGTGCCAGTAGTAGGCACGGGACTAATAGCAATCAGCCCCAGCATTTT | CASSRHGTNSNQPQHF
TRBJ2-7 | NA | TRBV5-4 | NA | TGTGCCAGCAGCTTGCCGGGCGGAAACTCCTACGAGCAGTACTTC | CASSLPGGNSYEQYF
TRBJ2-7 | NA | TRBV18 | NA | TGTGCCAGCTCCACAGGGAGCTCCTACGAGCAGTACTTC | CASSTGSSYEQYF
TRBJ1-5 | NA | TRBV28 | NA | TGTGCCAGCAGTAGAACCGGGACCCTTTGGAATCAGCCCCAGCATTTT | CASSRTGTLWNQPQHF
TRBJ1-5 | NA | TRBV10-3 | NA | TGTGCCATCAGTGAGTCGACCCACAATCAGCCCCAGCATTTT | CAISESTHNQPQHF
TRBJ2-1 | many | TRBV2 | TRBD2 | TGTGCCAGCAGGCGTGCGGGGGGAGGGTCCAATGAGCAGTTCTTC | CASRRAGGGSNEQFF
TRBJ1-5 | NA | TRBV7-9 | NA | TGTGCCAGCAGCTTAGGAGCCAATCAGCCCCAGCATTTT | CASSLGANQPQHF
TRBJ2-2 | NA | TRBV11-1 | NA | TGTGCCAGCACCCAAGGATATAACACCGGGGAGCTGTTTTTT | CASTQGYNTGELFF
TRBJ2-1 | NA | TRBV5-1 | NA | TGCGCCAGCAGCGCGACTAGTCCGACTACCAATGAGCAGTTCTTC | CASSATSPTTNEQFF
TRBJ2-7 | NA | TRBV5-4 | TRBD1 | TGTGCCAGCAGCTTGGCCGTCCAGGGGGCTGGGGAGCAGTACTTC | CASSLAVQGAGEQYF
TRBJ1-3 | NA | TRBV10-3 | NA | TGTGCCATCAGTGAGTCGTCGGCGACAGATGGAAACACCATATATTTT | CAISESSATDGNTIYF
TRBJ2-3 | NA | TRBV28 | TRBD2 | TGTGCCAGCAGTTCCCCTGGGACTAGCGGGATGATAGATACGCAGTATTTT | CASSSPGTSGMIDTQYF
TRBJ2-7 | few | TRBV10-3 | TRBD2 | TGTGCCATCAGGGAAGGACCAGCGGGATCCTACGAGCAGTACTTC | CAIREGPAGSYEQYF
TRBJ1-1 | NA | TRBV11-2 | NA | TGTGCCAGCAGCTTAGGGGCCACTGAAGCTTTCTTT | CASSLGATEAFF
TRBJ1-5 | once | TRBV28 | NA | TGTGCCAGCAGTTTACGGGGGAGAGTTCAGCCCCAGCATTTT | CASSLRGRVQPQHF
TRBJ1-2 | few | TRBV10-3 | TRBD1 | TGTGCCATCAGTGATAAGGGACAGGGCTATGGCTACACCTTC | CAISDKGQGYGYTF
TRBJ2-5 | NA | TRBV2 | NA | TGTGCCAGCACTGCGGACCAAGAGACCCAGTACTTC | CASTADQETQYF
TRBJ2-6 | NA | TRBV28 | NA | TGTGCCAGCCGGACCGGCTTTGGGGCCAACGTCCTGACTTTC | CASRTGFGANVLTF
TRBJ2-3 | NA | TRBV5-1 | NA | TGCGCCAGCAGCTTGCTCCAGAGCACAGATACGCAGTATTTT | CASSLLQSTDTQYF
TRBJ1-4 | NA | TRBV6-1 | NA | TGTGCCAGCAGACCGGGGACTGGGGGAAATGAAAAACTGTTTTTT | CASRPGTGGNEKLFF
TRBJ1-2 | NA | TRBV7-8 | NA | TGTGCCAGCAGCTTAATTTTCCAGGCGTGGGGGAACTATGGCTACACCTTC | CASSLIFQAWGNYGYTF
TRBJ2-5 | NA | TRBV7-2 | NA | TGTGCCAGCAGCTTAGGGGCAGGGGAAGAGACCCAGTACTTC | CASSLGAGEETQYF
TRBJ2-7 | NA | TRBV5-1 | TRBD1 | TGCGCCAGCAGCTTCTCGACAGGGGGCCTATACGAGCAGTACTTC | CASSFSTGGLYEQYF
TRBJ1-1 | NA | TRBV30 | NA | TGTGCCTGGAGTAGCTGGGGGCGAAACACTGAAGCTTTCTTT | CAWSSWGRNTEAFF
TRBJ1-1 | NA | TRBV21-1 | NA | TGTGCCAGCAGCAACGGGGACAGCCTGAACACTGAAGCTTTCTTT | CASSNGDSLNTEAFF
TRBJ2-2 | NA | TRBV9 | NA | TGTGCCAGCAGCGTAGGGGCGAGAGCGAACACCGGGGAGCTGTTTTTT | CASSVGARANTGELFF
TRBJ2-7 | few | TRBV5-6 | NA | TGTGCCAGCAGCTTGTACTACGAGCAGTACTTC | CASSLYYEQYF
TRBJ2-1 | NA | TRBV4-1 | TRBD2 | TGCGCCAGCAGCCAAGGCCAGGGACTAGCGGGTTACAATGAGCAGTTCTTC | CASSQGQGLAGYNEQFF
TRBJ2-7 | NA | TRBV28 | TRBD2 | TGTGCCAGCACCGGACTAGCGGGAGTAATGAATACCTACGAGCAGTACTTC | CASTGLAGVMNTYEQYF
TRBJ1-2 | NA | TRBV6-5 | NA | TGTGCCAGCAGTCCTCTGGGTTATGGCTACACCTTC | CASSPLGYGYTF
TRBJ2-2 | NA | TRBV19 | NA | TGTGCCAGTAGGGGTAGCGGCAGAGGGACCGGGGAGCTGTTTTTT | CASRGSGRGTGELFF
TRBJ2-5 | NA | TRBV5-4 | TRBD2 | TGTGCCAGCAGCGTTAGCGGGAGGCGAGAGACCCAGTACTTC | CASSVSGRRETQYF
TRBJ2-1 | NA | TRBV11-3 | NA | TGTGCCAGCAGCCCGAGCTGGGGACCCTACAATGAGCAGTTCTTC | CASSPSWGPYNEQFF